The rows below give T cell receptor beta chains drawn from one sample of a study of T cell changes during pregnancy in multiple sclerosis. The data were produced by immunoSEQ multiplex PCR, yet TCRdb's version contains in-frame clones alone and is incomplete. The repertoire has 70,000 or so clones, 91% of them found once; the top ten carry less than 0.85%. Sequencing was performed on peripheral blood, taken in the third trimester of pregnancy. These receptors were collected from a female donor in good health, enrolled as a control in a pregnancy study. Both conserved end residues are part of each CDR3. Each record gives: V gene, clone size, D gene, J gene, CDR3 DNA, CDR3 protein. The D gene is left open where the match is weak. Size values are once, few and many counts, or a class for expanded clones, and some rows have none.

V gene: TRBV12-5
clone size: .
D gene: TRBD1
J gene: TRBJ1-1
CDR3 DNA: TGTGCTAGTGGTACAGGGGGAATAAAGGCTTTCTTT
CDR3 protein: CASGTGGIKAFF

V gene: TRBV9
clone size: once
D gene: TRBD2
J gene: TRBJ2-5
CDR3 DNA: TGTGCCAGCAGCCCCCGACTAGCGTCTGGAGAGACCCAGTACTTC
CDR3 protein: CASSPRLASGETQYF

V gene: TRBV10-3
clone size: .
D gene: TRBD2
J gene: TRBJ2-1
CDR3 DNA: TGTGCCATCAATGAGCCTAGCGGGGGGAGCAATGAGCAGTTCTTC
CDR3 protein: CAINEPSGGSNEQFF

V gene: TRBV6-1
clone size: .
D gene: .
J gene: TRBJ2-4
CDR3 DNA: TGTGCCAGCAGTGAAGGGAGTCTAGCCAAAAACATTCAGTACTTC
CDR3 protein: CASSEGSLAKNIQYF

V gene: TRBV30
clone size: .
D gene: .
J gene: TRBJ2-3
CDR3 DNA: TGTGCCTGGAGTGCCATTACAGATACGCAGTATTTT
CDR3 protein: CAWSAITDTQYF

V gene: TRBV4-2
clone size: once
D gene: .
J gene: TRBJ2-7
CDR3 DNA: TGTGCCAGCAGCCAATTCAGGGATTCAGATTACGAGCAGTACTTC
CDR3 protein: CASSQFRDSDYEQYF

V gene: TRBV7-8
clone size: .
D gene: TRBD1
J gene: TRBJ2-1
CDR3 DNA: TGTGCCAGCAGCCCACAGGGGGCGCTAGCTAATGGTGAGCAGTTCTTC
CDR3 protein: CASSPQGALANGEQFF

V gene: TRBV19
clone size: .
D gene: .
J gene: TRBJ1-2
CDR3 DNA: TGTGCCAGTAGGCGGCAGACTTCTAACTATGGCTACACCTTC
CDR3 protein: CASRRQTSNYGYTF

V gene: TRBV6-5
clone size: .
D gene: TRBD1
J gene: TRBJ1-2
CDR3 DNA: TGTGCCAGCAGCTCCGGGACAGGGGTTGGCGGCTACACCTTC
CDR3 protein: CASSSGTGVGGYTF

V gene: TRBV6-5
clone size: .
D gene: TRBD1
J gene: TRBJ1-4
CDR3 DNA: TGTGCCAGCCAGGGACAGGGGTATGAAAAACTGTTTTTT
CDR3 protein: CASQGQGYEKLFF

V gene: TRBV19
clone size: .
D gene: .
J gene: TRBJ1-2
CDR3 DNA: TGTGCCAGTAGTATACCAGGCAGGGGAGTAGATGGCTACACCTTC
CDR3 protein: CASSIPGRGVDGYTF

V gene: TRBV6-4
clone size: .
D gene: .
J gene: TRBJ2-1
CDR3 DNA: TGTGCCAGCAGTGAGGGAGGCGCAGGTGAGCAGTTCTTC
CDR3 protein: CASSEGGAGEQFF

V gene: TRBV9
clone size: few
D gene: .
J gene: TRBJ2-4
CDR3 DNA: TGTGCCAGCAGCGCATCAGCGGCGGCCAAAAACATTCAGTACTTC
CDR3 protein: CASSASAAAKNIQYF

V gene: TRBV5-1
clone size: .
D gene: .
J gene: TRBJ1-2
CDR3 DNA: TGCGCCAGCAGCTTGGGAGGGCATGGCTACACCTTC
CDR3 protein: CASSLGGHGYTF

V gene: TRBV5-6
clone size: once
D gene: .
J gene: TRBJ2-5
CDR3 DNA: TGTGCCAGCAGCTTGGCTCAGGGACAAGAGACCCAGTACTTC
CDR3 protein: CASSLAQGQETQYF

V gene: TRBV19
clone size: once
D gene: .
J gene: TRBJ1-5
CDR3 DNA: TGTGCCAGTAGTATAGGGCTAGACGATGGCGTCGAGCCCCAGCATTTT
CDR3 protein: CASSIGLDDGVEPQHF

V gene: TRBV15
clone size: .
D gene: TRBD1
J gene: TRBJ1-4
CDR3 DNA: TGTGCCACCAGCAGAGGACAGGGGAGGACTAATGAAAAACTGTTTTTT
CDR3 protein: CATSRGQGRTNEKLFF

V gene: TRBV18
clone size: .
D gene: .
J gene: TRBJ1-2
CDR3 DNA: TGTGCCAGCTCACTTCAGGGGAAGGACTATGGCTACACCTTC
CDR3 protein: CASSLQGKDYGYTF

V gene: TRBV6-5
clone size: .
D gene: .
J gene: TRBJ2-7
CDR3 DNA: TGTGCCAGCACCCCACAGGGAAGCTACTACGAGCAGTACTTC
CDR3 protein: CASTPQGSYYEQYF

V gene: TRBV6-1
clone size: .
D gene: TRBD1
J gene: TRBJ2-4
CDR3 DNA: TGTGCCAGCACTGAAACCGGGACAGGGGTCGTAGTTACTACTAAAAACATTCAGTACTTC
CDR3 protein: CASTETGTGVVVTTKNIQYF

V gene: TRBV9
clone size: .
D gene: TRBD2
J gene: TRBJ2-1
CDR3 DNA: TGTGCCAGCAGCTCCGGACTAGCGGGAAACAATGAGCAGTTCTTC
CDR3 protein: CASSSGLAGNNEQFF

V gene: TRBV7-9
clone size: .
D gene: TRBD1
J gene: TRBJ1-1
CDR3 DNA: TGTGCCAGCAGCTTAAACAGGGGCACTGAAGCTTTCTTT
CDR3 protein: CASSLNRGTEAFF

V gene: TRBV4-1
clone size: .
D gene: TRBD1
J gene: TRBJ1-5
CDR3 DNA: TGCGCCAGCAGCCAAGATCAGTACAGGGGTAAACCCTTGGGCAATCAGCCCCAGCATTTT
CDR3 protein: CASSQDQYRGKPLGNQPQHF

V gene: TRBV11-2
clone size: .
D gene: TRBD1
J gene: TRBJ2-1
CDR3 DNA: TGTGCCAGCAGCCGCGAGGGACAGGCGCACAATGAGCAGTTCTTC
CDR3 protein: CASSREGQAHNEQFF

V gene: TRBV14
clone size: .
D gene: .
J gene: TRBJ2-7
CDR3 DNA: TGTGCCAGCAGCCAAGATCGTATCAGAGTGCAGGGCCTCTCGGGCTCCTACGAGCAGTACTTC
CDR3 protein: CASSQDRIRVQGLSGSYEQYF

V gene: TRBV5-4
clone size: .
D gene: TRBD1
J gene: TRBJ1-1
CDR3 DNA: TGTGCCAGCAGCTTGGCCAGGGGGGTGAACACTGAAGCTTTCTTT
CDR3 protein: CASSLARGVNTEAFF

V gene: TRBV25-1
clone size: .
D gene: .
J gene: TRBJ1-1
CDR3 DNA: TGTGCCAGCAGTGCGAGCTACAGGGCAGGGAAAACTGAAGCTTTCTTT
CDR3 protein: CASSASYRAGKTEAFF

V gene: TRBV6-5
clone size: .
D gene: .
J gene: TRBJ1-4
CDR3 DNA: TGTGCCAGCAGAGCTGGACAGAGGCATGAAAAACTGTTTTTT
CDR3 protein: CASRAGQRHEKLFF

V gene: TRBV19
clone size: once
D gene: .
J gene: TRBJ1-3
CDR3 DNA: TGTGCCAGTAGCCTCCTTAACACCATATATTTT
CDR3 protein: CASSLLNTIYF

V gene: TRBV6-1
clone size: few
D gene: .
J gene: TRBJ1-1
CDR3 DNA: TGTGCCAGCAGTGAAGGGGTGTATCGACAGGAAGCTTTCTTT
CDR3 protein: CASSEGVYRQEAFF

V gene: TRBV7-9
clone size: .
D gene: TRBD1
J gene: TRBJ1-5
CDR3 DNA: TGTGCCAGCAGCTCGACAGGGGACCGAGGCAATCAGCCCCAGCATTTT
CDR3 protein: CASSSTGDRGNQPQHF

V gene: TRBV10-3
clone size: .
D gene: .
J gene: TRBJ2-3
CDR3 DNA: TGTGCCATCAGTGAGTCCGCGGCTGCCACAGATACGCAGTATTTT
CDR3 protein: CAISESAAATDTQYF

V gene: TRBV4-2
clone size: .
D gene: TRBD1
J gene: TRBJ2-7
CDR3 DNA: TGTGCCAGCAGCCAAGTCTACCGGGACAGATCGATCGAGCAGTACTTC
CDR3 protein: CASSQVYRDRSIEQYF

V gene: TRBV6-5
clone size: .
D gene: TRBD2
J gene: TRBJ2-1
CDR3 DNA: TGTGCCAGCAGTTACACTAGCGGGGTCTACAATGAGCAGTTCTTC
CDR3 protein: CASSYTSGVYNEQFF

V gene: TRBV28
clone size: .
D gene: TRBD2
J gene: TRBJ2-7
CDR3 DNA: TGTGCCAGCAGTTCCCACACCCGGACTAGCGGGCGTTACGAGCAGTACTTC
CDR3 protein: CASSSHTRTSGRYEQYF

V gene: TRBV29-1
clone size: .
D gene: .
J gene: TRBJ2-1
CDR3 DNA: TGCAGCGTCCAGACTAGTGGCAATGAGCAGTTCTTC
CDR3 protein: CSVQTSGNEQFF

V gene: TRBV5-6
clone size: .
D gene: .
J gene: TRBJ2-1
CDR3 DNA: TGTGCCAGCAGCTTGGGAACAGTAGACAATGAGCAGTTCTTC
CDR3 protein: CASSLGTVDNEQFF

V gene: TRBV19
clone size: .
D gene: TRBD2
J gene: TRBJ2-7
CDR3 DNA: TGTGCCAGTAGTAGCAGCGGGGGTTCCTACGAGCAGTACTTC
CDR3 protein: CASSSSGGSYEQYF

V gene: TRBV6-5
clone size: .
D gene: .
J gene: TRBJ1-2
CDR3 DNA: TGTGCCAGCAGTTACGCGGGGTCCTATGGCTACACCTTC
CDR3 protein: CASSYAGSYGYTF

V gene: TRBV27
clone size: .
D gene: .
J gene: TRBJ1-1
CDR3 DNA: TGTGCCAGCAGTCCCGGGACATCCAACACTGAAGCTTTCTTT
CDR3 protein: CASSPGTSNTEAFF

V gene: TRBV7-8
clone size: .
D gene: TRBD2
J gene: TRBJ2-2
CDR3 DNA: TGTGCCAGCAGCTTAGCCAGCGGGCTAGCGGGGGGGCGGGGGACCGGGGAGCTGTTTTTT
CDR3 protein: CASSLASGLAGGRGTGELFF

V gene: TRBV5-1
clone size: .
D gene: .
J gene: TRBJ2-1
CDR3 DNA: TGCGCCAGCAGCCCCAATGCTGGGGGGTACAATGAGCAGTTCTTC
CDR3 protein: CASSPNAGGYNEQFF

V gene: TRBV4-1
clone size: once
D gene: TRBD1
J gene: TRBJ1-4
CDR3 DNA: TGCGCCAGCAGCGGCCGTCGGACAGGGTCGATCCGCGCAACTAATGAAAAACTGTTTTTT
CDR3 protein: CASSGRRTGSIRATNEKLFF

V gene: TRBV19
clone size: .
D gene: TRBD1
J gene: TRBJ1-2
CDR3 DNA: TGTGCCAGTAAAGGGACAGGGGTTGGCTACACCTTC
CDR3 protein: CASKGTGVGYTF

V gene: TRBV7-2
clone size: .
D gene: .
J gene: TRBJ2-5
CDR3 DNA: TGTGCCAGCAGCCCCCGCCAGCAAGAGACCCAGTACTTC
CDR3 protein: CASSPRQQETQYF

V gene: TRBV5-8
clone size: .
D gene: TRBD2
J gene: TRBJ2-5
CDR3 DNA: TGTGCCAGCAGCCCGAGACTAGCGGGGGGCCAAGAGACCCAGTACTTC
CDR3 protein: CASSPRLAGGQETQYF

V gene: TRBV7-2
clone size: .
D gene: .
J gene: TRBJ1-1
CDR3 DNA: TGTGCCAGCAGCCCCACTTTTAAGTCGGAAGCTTTCTTT
CDR3 protein: CASSPTFKSEAFF

V gene: TRBV6-1
clone size: .
D gene: .
J gene: TRBJ1-1
CDR3 DNA: TGTGCCAGCCAGGTAAAGATGAACACTGAAGCTTTCTTT
CDR3 protein: CASQVKMNTEAFF

V gene: TRBV28
clone size: .
D gene: TRBD1
J gene: TRBJ1-1
CDR3 DNA: TGTGCCAGCAGGCTCCCCGGGACAGGGAAAGCTTTCTTT
CDR3 protein: CASRLPGTGKAFF

V gene: TRBV6-1
clone size: few
D gene: .
J gene: TRBJ2-2
CDR3 DNA: TGTGCCAGCAGGAGGAGCCCGAACACCGGGGAGCTGTTTTTT
CDR3 protein: CASRRSPNTGELFF

V gene: TRBV28
clone size: .
D gene: .
J gene: TRBJ2-7
CDR3 DNA: TGTGCCAGCAGTTGGCAGGGGAACCGGTACGAGCAGTACTTC
CDR3 protein: CASSWQGNRYEQYF

V gene: TRBV6-6
clone size: .
D gene: TRBD1
J gene: TRBJ2-7
CDR3 DNA: TGTGCCAGCAGTTACGGGGGACAGGGGGACTACGAGCAGTACTTC
CDR3 protein: CASSYGGQGDYEQYF

V gene: TRBV27
clone size: .
D gene: .
J gene: TRBJ1-1
CDR3 DNA: TGTGCCAGCCGAATCCATCGGGGGGGTGTGGCCACTGAAGCTTTCTTT
CDR3 protein: CASRIHRGGVATEAFF

V gene: TRBV7-9
clone size: .
D gene: .
J gene: TRBJ2-5
CDR3 DNA: TGTGCCAGCAGCTTATTAGCGGCTCAAGAGACCCAGTACTTC
CDR3 protein: CASSLLAAQETQYF

V gene: TRBV19
clone size: .
D gene: TRBD1
J gene: TRBJ2-2
CDR3 DNA: TGTGCCAGTAGACTACCCGGGACAGGTCCCACCGGGGAGCTGTTTTTT
CDR3 protein: CASRLPGTGPTGELFF